This T cell receptor beta chain was recorded in a study of blood T cells in healthy people across ages. Background on the study: Template-switching capture recovered about one barcoded beta molecule per two T cells. Broader study findings: The CMV status of each donor remained undetermined, and this could have confounded shifts in expanded clonotypes. Per-million-T-cell TCR beta diversity fell roughly linearly with age.

A word on this clonotype: Its specificity is not known.

This CDR3 is built from 13 residues. Per germline, CDR1 SGHTA and CDR2 FQGNSA. V shed 8 bases, J shed 4 bases, and the junction held 7 bases outside the gene matches. Using a J-beta primer mix together with a sample-barcoded 5' primer, a second PCR was run for about 7 to 12 cycles. Sequencing of every sample gave 2.5 million or more CDR3-containing paired-end reads. Each CDR3 protein is one row after TCRdb ran MiXCR on the 5' RACE reads. The sample consists of 1,800,000 or so distinct CDR3 sequences, around 42% of them appearing once. This TCR was recovered from a human donor in good health. Sequenced material: blood. The chain uses TRBV7-2 and TRBJ2-5; 7 positions match TRBD2. The CDR3 here is CASSGQRGETQYF. Written as DNA, the CDR3 is TGTGCCAGCTCTGGTCAGCGGGGAGAGACCCAGTACTTC.